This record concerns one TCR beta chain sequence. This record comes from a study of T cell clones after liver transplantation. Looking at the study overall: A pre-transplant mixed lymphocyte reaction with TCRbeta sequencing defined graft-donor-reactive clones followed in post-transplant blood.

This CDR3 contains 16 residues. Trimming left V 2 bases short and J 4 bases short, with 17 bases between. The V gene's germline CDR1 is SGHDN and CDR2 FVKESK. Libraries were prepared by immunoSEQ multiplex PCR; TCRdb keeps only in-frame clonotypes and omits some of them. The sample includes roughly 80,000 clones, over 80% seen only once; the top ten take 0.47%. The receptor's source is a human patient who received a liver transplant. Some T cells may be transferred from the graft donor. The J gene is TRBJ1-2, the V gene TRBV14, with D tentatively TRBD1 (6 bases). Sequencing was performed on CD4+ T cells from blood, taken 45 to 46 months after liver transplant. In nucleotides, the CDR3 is TGTGCCAGCAGCCAAATTTTATTCGGACAGCCCTATGGCTACACCTTC. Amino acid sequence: CASSQILFGQPYGYTF.